Listed below are T cell receptor beta chains from one sample, sequenced in a study of T-cell reconstitution after alpha-beta-depleted transplantation in children. TCRdb called the PCR reads again in MiXCR, with one record for every CDR3 protein. The repertoire includes 700,000 to 950,000 distinct CDR3 sequences, 16% of them detected once, and 5% sits in the top ten. The starting material was PBMCs, mostly from graft donor cells, obtained 360 days after TCRalphabeta/CD19-depleted stem cell transplant. The receptors were sampled from a male patient younger than 18 who had a stem cell transplant for acute lymphoblastic leukemia, so the T cells may come from the graft donor. CDR3s include the opening cysteine and the closing phenylalanine or tryptophan. A D gene is named only where the DNA matches it firmly. Size is omitted from some rows. Given values are once, few, many or a class for expanded clones.

TRBJ1-5	few	TRBD1	TRBV20-1	TGCAGTGCTCGCCGGGACAGGGATCAGCCCCAGCATTTT	CSARRDRDQPQHF
TRBJ2-7	.	.	TRBV6-2/TRBV6-3	TGTGCCAGCAGTTACGACGGACTATCCTACGAGCAGTACTTC	CASSYDGLSYEQYF
TRBJ2-4	few	.	TRBV19	TGTGCCAGTACGAGCCCCGGTAGCATTCAGTACTTC	CASTSPGSIQYF
TRBJ2-5	few	.	TRBV7-7	TGTGCCAGCAGCTTATCCGTACTCCAAGAGACCCAGTACTTC	CASSLSVLQETQYF
TRBJ2-5	.	.	TRBV18	TGTGCCAGCTCACCGTTGGGGGTGGAAGAGACCCAGTACTTC	CASSPLGVEETQYF
TRBJ2-5	.	.	TRBV28	TGTGCCAGCAGCAACAGGGTACCAGAGACCCAGTACTTC	CASSNRVPETQYF
TRBJ2-7	.	TRBD1	TRBV12-3/TRBV12-4	TGTGCCAGTGCACCCCGGGACAGGGGGCGCCTCTACGGCTTCTACGAGCAGTACTTC	CASAPRDRGRLYGFYEQYF
TRBJ2-3	.	TRBD2	TRBV7-9	TGTGCCAGCAGCTCCACTAGCGGGGTCACAGATACGCAGTATTTT	CASSSTSGVTDTQYF
TRBJ2-7	many	TRBD2	TRBV13	TGTGCCAGCAGCTTAGGGCGGGAGGCCTCCTACGAGCAGTACTTC	CASSLGREASYEQYF
TRBJ2-7	.	.	TRBV12-3/TRBV12-4	TGTGCCAGCGGGGCTGGGCCCTACGAGCAGTACTTC	CASGAGPYEQYF